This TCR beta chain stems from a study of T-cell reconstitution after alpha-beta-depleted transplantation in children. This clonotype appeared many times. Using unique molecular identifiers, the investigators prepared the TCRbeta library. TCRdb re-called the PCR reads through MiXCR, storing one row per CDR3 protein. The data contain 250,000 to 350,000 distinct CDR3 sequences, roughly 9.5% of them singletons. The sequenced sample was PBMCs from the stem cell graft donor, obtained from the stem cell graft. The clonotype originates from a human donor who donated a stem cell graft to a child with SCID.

DNA of the CDR3: TGTGCCAGCAGCCTGGTTGCAGGGATCTATGGCTACACCTTC. Amino acids: CASSLVAGIYGYTF. J is TRBJ1-2 and V is TRBV12-3 or TRBV12-4, with D tentatively TRBD1 (5 bases). The CDR3 has 14 residues. Trimming shortened V by 6 bases and J by 4 bases, and 15 bases separated the two germline ends.